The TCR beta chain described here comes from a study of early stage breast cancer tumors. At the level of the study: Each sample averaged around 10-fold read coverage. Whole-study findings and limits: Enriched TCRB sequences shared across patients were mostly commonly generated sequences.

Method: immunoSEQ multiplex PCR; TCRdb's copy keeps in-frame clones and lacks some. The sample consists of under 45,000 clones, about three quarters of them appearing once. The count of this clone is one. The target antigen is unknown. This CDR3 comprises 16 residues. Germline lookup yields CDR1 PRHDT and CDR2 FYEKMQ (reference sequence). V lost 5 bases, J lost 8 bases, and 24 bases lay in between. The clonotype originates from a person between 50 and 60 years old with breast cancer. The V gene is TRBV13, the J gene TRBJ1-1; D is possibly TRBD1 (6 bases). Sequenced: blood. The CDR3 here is CASSGTRQAQNREAFF. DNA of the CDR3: TGTGCCAGCAGCGGAACCAGACAGGCGCAAAACCGGGAAGCTTTCTTT.